The 3 T cell receptor beta chains given below trace back to one sample, sequenced in a study of CD8 T cells in Susac syndrome. RNA totalling about 0.45 to 1 ug underwent reverse transcription with random hexamers. Each CDR3 protein is one row after TCRdb ran MiXCR on the immunoSEQ multiplex PCR reads. Of just under 150,000 distinct CDR3 sequences detected, approximately 93% appear once; the ten largest clones hold over 0.07%. The sequencing input was CD4+ T cells from PBMCs. The receptor set was obtained from a human donor in good health.

This clonotype came up once. CDR3 nucleotides: TGTGCCAGCAGTCCCCGGGGACGGGGCTACGAGCAGTACTTC. Translation: CASSPRGRGYEQYF. The chain links TRBV6-5 to TRBJ2-7; D is tentatively TRBD1 or TRBD2 (5 bases each). This CDR3 is 14 amino acids long. V gave up 5 bases and J gave up 3 bases, with 14 bases separating them. Germline CDR1 MNHEY, CDR2 SVGAGI.

The rearrangement links TRBV5-1 to TRBJ2-5, with 7 bases that match TRBD1. Germline assignment: CDR1 SGHRS and CDR2 YFSETQ. The trim removed 4 bases at V and 5 bases at J, leaving 11 bases unmatched. CDR3 length equals 15 residues. CDR3 sequence (DNA): TGCGCCAGCAGCGCGATGGGACAGCGGCAGGAGACCCAGTACTTC. Translating it yields CASSAMGQRQETQYF.

This clonotype was counted a single time. V usage is TRBV5-1 and J usage is TRBJ2-5, with 14 bases lining up with TRBD2. The CDR3 loop spans 16 amino acids. V lost 4 bases and J lost 5; bases outside the gene matches: 7. Germline V gene lookup returns CDR1 SGHRS and CDR2 YFSETQ. The CDR3 loop reads CASSAGLAGGGETQYF. In DNA, the CDR3 is TGCGCCAGCAGCGCCGGACTAGCGGGAGGAGGGGAGACCCAGTACTTC.